The 27 T cell receptor beta chains reported below all come from one sample, sequenced in a study of regulatory T cells in long-lasting Graves disease. CDR3-region Arm-PCR and iRepertoire HTBI primers produced the TCR beta libraries. Using its own MiXCR run on the multiplex PCR reads, TCRdb lists one record per CDR3 protein. Among around 420,000 distinct CDR3 sequences, around 15% were seen once, and the ten largest hold about 24%. The time point: newly diagnosed GD, antithyroid drugs for less than 3 months. The authors made the TCR library using RNA they extracted from PBMCs. Sequenced here: peripheral blood mononuclear cells (PBMCs), sampled at new diagnosis, from a patient treated with antithyroid drugs. These TCRs come from a female donor with Graves disease.

This clonotype was recorded many times. The rearrangement links TRBV27 to TRBJ1-5; TRBD1 matches at 9 bases. Trimming at V came to 3 bases and at J to 2 bases, leaving 8 bases not matched to a gene. The CDR3 is made up of 17 amino acids. In germline, CDR1 is MNHEY, CDR2 SMNVEV (reference sequence). The CDR3 loop is CASSFTGGRVGNQPQHF. CDR3 in DNA: TGTGCCAGCAGTTTCACAGGGGGCAGGGTCGGCAATCAGCCCCAGCATTTT.

This clonotype was detected ten times or more. This chain uses TRBV6-8 with TRBJ2-7, with TRBD1 matching over 7 bases. The germline V gene has CDR1 MNHGY and CDR2 SAAAGT. This CDR3 has 13 amino acids. The V segment lost 11 bases and the J segment 2 bases; nucleotides outside the gene matches: 9. The CDR3 DNA is TGTGCCGTACCGGGACAGCAGCCCTACGAGCAGTACTTC. As protein: CAVPGQQPYEQYF.

This clonotype was recorded many times. The genes are TRBV20-1 and TRBJ2-5; 12 bases match TRBD2. This CDR3 region has 14 residues. Germline lookup yields CDR1 DFQATT and CDR2 SNEGSKA (reference sequence). V shed 5 bases, J shed 3 bases, and the junction held 4 bases outside the gene matches. The CDR3 reads CSAPRLAGEETQYF. The CDR3 region has the DNA TGCAGTGCTCCTAGACTAGCGGGAGAAGAGACCCAGTACTTC.

There are a few counts of this clonotype. This likely traces to a read error, being one base from a far larger clone. This chain uses TRBV11-3 with TRBJ1-2; TRBD1 might be the D (5 bases). V dropped 6 bases and J dropped 3 bases, with 17 bases sitting between them. Germline V gives CDR1 SGHNT, CDR2 YENEEA. The CDR3 is 15 residues long. The CDR3 loop is CASSQGPRADYGYTF. CDR3 DNA sequence: TGTGCCAGCAGTCAAGGGCCCAGGGCGGACTATGGCTACACCTTC.

As regards this clonotype: The junction differs from germline at one of its ends, possibly a read error. The CDR3 here is CASGLLRDPYNERFF. CDR3 nucleotides: TGTGCCAGCGGCTTACTACGGGATCCCTACAATGAGCGGTTCTTC. The rearrangement links TRBV11-2 to TRBJ2-1; perhaps TRBD2 as D (5 bases). Germline V CDR1 and CDR2: SGHAT, FQNNGV. This CDR3 contains 15 residues.

Ten or more counts support this clonotype. This chain joins TRBV6-2 or TRBV6-3 and TRBJ2-1; D may be TRBD2 (6 bases). The CDR3 contains 14 residues. Per the germline V gene, CDR1 is MNHEY and CDR2 is SVGEGT. Trimming stripped 4 bases from V and 10 bases from J, with 17 bases between. CDR3 protein: CASSFSGPPMEQFF. The CDR3 DNA is TGTGCCAGCAGTTTTAGCGGACCACCTATGGAGCAGTTCTTC.

The chain has TRBV20-1 and TRBJ1-5; D is uncertain. This CDR3 contains 14 residues. Germline V gives CDR1 DFQATT, CDR2 SNEGSKA (reference sequence). The ends were cut back, 6 bases at V and 0 bases at J, with 12 bases in the middle. As DNA, the CDR3 is TGCAGTGCCCCTGCGGGAGATAGCAATCAGCCCCAGCATTTT. Residues: CSAPAGDSNQPQHF.

This clonotype was recorded many times. The chain carries TRBV9 and TRBJ2-1; D is unclear. The CDR3 runs to 16 residues. Trimming took 4 bases from V and 4 from J, leaving 18 bases between them. CDR1 and CDR2 (germline): SGDLS, YYNGEE. In DNA, the CDR3 is TGTGCCAGCAGCCTAACAATGCTTGACCAATACAATGAGCAGTTCTTC. This codes for CASSLTMLDQYNEQFF.

This sequence joins TRBV18 and TRBJ2-1; D is unresolved. This CDR3 contains 17 residues. CDR1 KGHSH and CDR2 LQKENI come from the germline V gene. The V gene lost 3 bases and the J gene lost 5 bases, with 20 bases spanning the gap. CDR3 nucleotide sequence: TGTGCCAGCTCACCCGTCCTCCCGCGGCCCTATGACAATGAGCAGTTCTTC. Amino acids: CASSPVLPRPYDNEQFF.

This clonotype was observed many times. J is TRBJ2-1 and V is TRBV7-9; 11 positions agree with TRBD2. The germline CDR1 and CDR2 sequences are SEHNR and FQNEAQ (reference sequence). V gave up 5 bases and J gave up 6 bases; unmatched junction bases: 9. There are 16 residues in the CDR3. The CDR3 DNA follows: TGTGCCAGCAGCCGACCGAGTAGCGGGGGGGTCAATGAGCAGTTCTTC. This sequence encodes CASSRPSSGGVNEQFF.

This clonotype was seen only a few times. V usage is TRBV5-5 and J usage is TRBJ2-2; 9 positions agree with TRBD1. Germline trimming cut 4 bases from V and 4 bases from J; bases unmatched to any gene: 11. CDR1 is SGHKS, CDR2 YYEKEE, per germline (reference sequence). This CDR3 has 17 amino acids. The DNA for the CDR3 is TGTGCCAGCAGCCATTCCGGGACAGGGTGGGGCACCGGGGAGCTGTTTTTT. As protein: CASSHSGTGWGTGELFF.

The sample holds many counts of this clonotype. V usage is TRBV7-3 and J usage is TRBJ1-1; D is ambiguous. This CDR3 contains 14 residues. Trimming shortened V by 3 bases and J by 3 bases, and 11 bases separated the two germline ends. The germline V gene has CDR1 SGHTA and CDR2 FQGTGA. The CDR3 reads CASSFSGEDTEAFF. For the CDR3, the DNA is TGTGCCAGCAGCTTCTCGGGAGAGGACACTGAAGCTTTCTTT.

In its sample, this clonotype was seen many times. The V gene is TRBV6-4, the J gene TRBJ1-2, with 9 bases identical to TRBD1. Germline CDR1 reads MRHNA; CDR2 reads SNTAGT. The CDR3 has 14 residues. Trimming took 5 bases from V and 8 from J; bases not matched to a gene: 9. CDR3 amino acids: CASSPLDRGGGYTF. CDR3 DNA sequence: TGTGCCAGCAGTCCGCTGGACAGGGGCGGCGGCTACACCTTC.

This clonotype was picked up many times. V usage is TRBV20-1 and J usage is TRBJ2-1, with no clear D. V lost 2 bases to trimming and J lost 7 bases, with 24 bases between them. Germline loops: CDR1 DFQATT, CDR2 SNEGSKA (reference sequence). The CDR3 runs to 17 residues. The CDR3 DNA follows: TGCAGTGCTAGAAACGACCGCGTTCTGCGAGTAGGTAATGAGCAGTTCTTC. Translated, it gives CSARNDRVLRVGNEQFF.

The chain links TRBV11-2 to TRBJ1-2; 7 nucleotides agree with TRBD1. The CDR3 runs 14 residues. Germline-derived CDR1 and CDR2 are SGHAT and FQNNGV. Trimming removed 4 bases from V and 4 bases from J; junction bases left unmatched: 6. The CDR3 DNA reads TGTGCCAGCAGCTCTGACAGGGTGGGCTATGGCTACACCTTC. Translating gives CASSSDRVGYGYTF.

This clonotype came up many times. The V call is TRBV15, the J call TRBJ2-7; D gene ambiguous. The CDR3 totals 14 residues. The V gene lost 7 bases and the J gene lost 2 bases, with 15 bases spanning the gap. Germline CDR1 is LNHNV and CDR2 is YYDKDF (reference sequence). CDR3 nucleotide sequence: TGTGCCACCACCAGCACGGCACTCCCCTACGAGCAGTACTTC. Amino acids: CATTSTALPYEQYF.

The chain couples TRBV4-3 to TRBJ2-7; D possibly uses TRBD1 or TRBD2 (5 bases each). The germline CDR1 and CDR2 sequences are LGHNA and YSLEER. The ends were cut back, 2 bases at V and 5 bases at J, with 16 bases in the middle. This CDR3 spans 15 amino acids. In nucleotides, the CDR3 is TGCGCCAGCAGCCAACTACCGGGACCGGAGCACGAGCAGTACTTC. Translated: CASSQLPGPEHEQYF.

This clonotype was seen repeatedly, ten times or more. V gene TRBV29-1 combines with J gene TRBJ1-1; D uncertain. Trimming pared 1 base from V and 6 bases from J, leaving 21 bases between. CDR3 length: 16 amino acids. The germline gives CDR1 SQVTM, CDR2 ANQGSEA. The chain's CDR3 is CSVEAMQRAINAEAFF. The CDR3, as DNA: TGCAGCGTTGAAGCAATGCAAAGGGCTATTAATGCTGAAGCTTTCTTT.

The chain has TRBV19 and TRBJ2-7; the D is unclear. The CDR3 consists of 14 residues. Germline CDR1 reads LNHDA; CDR2 reads SQIVND (reference sequence). The germline V and J ends were trimmed by 3 bases and 4 bases, with 13 bases remaining between them. This CDR3 reads CASSIGAGPYEQYF. The CDR3 nucleotides are TGTGCCAGTAGTATCGGTGCTGGACCGTACGAGCAGTACTTC.

The chain employs TRBV3-1 and TRBJ2-4, with D unresolved. The germline gives CDR1 LGHDT, CDR2 YNNKEL (reference sequence). This CDR3 has 13 residues. With 0 bases removed from V and 8 bases from J, the gap between germline ends came to 8 bases. CDR3 sequence (DNA): TGTGCCAGCAGCCAAGATCGGAGCCACATTCAGTACTTC. It encodes CASSQDRSHIQYF.

About this clonotype itself: A clone one base away is much larger, so this may be a read error. The genes are TRBV11-2 and TRBJ1-2; 9 bases are shared with TRBD1. Losses at the gene ends were 10 bases for V and 8 bases for J; bases not matched to a gene: 11. Germline CDR1 SGHAT, CDR2 FQNNGV. This CDR3 is built from 13 residues. For the CDR3, the DNA is TGTGCCAACAAACGGACAGGGGAGCGGGGCTACACCTTC. As protein: CANKRTGERGYTF.

Only one count was recorded for this clonotype. The J gene is TRBJ1-1, the V gene TRBV20-1, with 8 bases fitting TRBD1. The V gene's germline CDR1 is DFQATT and CDR2 SNEGSKA (reference sequence). The CDR3 consists of 17 residues. V lost 1 base to trimming and J lost 5 bases; unmatched junction nucleotides: 15. Written as DNA, the CDR3 is TGCAGTGCTAGAGCCGGGGGAACAGGGGGAGAGCGAACTGAAGCTTTCTTT. It encodes CSARAGGTGGERTEAFF.

The chain links TRBV7-9 to TRBJ2-7; possible D gene TRBD1, 6 bases. V was shortened by 0 bases and J by 4 bases, with 7 bases between the two germline ends. The CDR3 consists of 13 residues. Germline CDR1 SEHNR, CDR2 FQNEAQ (reference sequence). The CDR3 region is CASSLATGYEQYF. As DNA, the CDR3 is TGTGCCAGCAGCTTAGCGACAGGTTACGAGCAGTACTTC.

The J gene is TRBJ2-1, the V gene TRBV24-1, with 9 positions matching TRBD1. The CDR3 is 14 residues long. The V gene end was trimmed by 5 bases and the J gene end by 9 bases; junction bases not matched to a gene: 7. Germline lookup yields CDR1 KGHDR and CDR2 SFDVKD. This CDR3 reads CATSGTGAYREQFF. CDR3 in DNA: TGTGCCACCAGTGGGACAGGGGCATATCGTGAGCAGTTCTTC.

J is TRBJ2-4 and V is TRBV19, with 8 positions matching TRBD2. The germline V gene has CDR1 LNHDA and CDR2 SQIVND (reference sequence). The CDR3 runs to 17 residues. V lost 5 bases, J lost 3 bases, and 12 bases stayed unmatched. The CDR3: CASSPRLLAGVKNIQYF. DNA for the CDR3: TGTGCCAGTAGTCCGCGCCTTCTAGCGGGTGTCAAAAACATTCAGTACTTC. Using reference TRBV19 and TRBJ2-4 for the parts outside the CDR3, the full variable domain is DGGITQSPKYLFRKEGQNVTLSCEQNLNHDAMYWYRQDPGQGLRLIYYSQIVNDFQKGDIAEGYSVSREKKESFPLTVTSAQKNPTAFYLCASSPRLLAGVKNIQYFGAGTRLSVL.

This clonotype was recorded at least ten times. The genes are TRBV29-1 and TRBJ2-1, with TRBD2 as a possible D gene (5 bases). The CDR3 runs to 15 residues. V gave up 5 bases and J gave up 3 bases, with 17 bases separating them. The germline V gene encodes CDR1 SQVTM and CDR2 ANQGSEA. The CDR3 DNA follows: TGCAGCGTTCAATCTGTGGGTAGCGTCTACAATGAGCAGTTCTTC. Translation gives CSVQSVGSVYNEQFF.

This clonotype was seen repeatedly, ten times or more. V and J are TRBV2 and TRBJ1-4; possibly TRBD1 for D (6 bases). Trimming shortened V by 6 bases and J by 7 bases, and 15 bases separated the two germline ends. Germline V gives CDR1 SNHLY, CDR2 FYNNEI. CDR3 size: 14 residues. The CDR3 DNA is TGTGCCAGCAGAGACAGGCTAGTTGTTGAAAAACTGTTTTTT. Translation gives CASRDRLVVEKLFF.